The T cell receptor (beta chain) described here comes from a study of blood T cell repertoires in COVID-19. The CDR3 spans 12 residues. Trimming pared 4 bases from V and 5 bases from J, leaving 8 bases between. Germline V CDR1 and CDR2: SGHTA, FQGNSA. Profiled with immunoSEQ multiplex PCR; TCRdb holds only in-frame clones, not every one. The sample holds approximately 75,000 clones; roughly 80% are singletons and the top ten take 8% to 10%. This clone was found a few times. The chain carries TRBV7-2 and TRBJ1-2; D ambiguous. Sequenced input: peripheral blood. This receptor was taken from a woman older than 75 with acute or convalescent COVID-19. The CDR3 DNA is TGTGCCAGCAGCTCCAGTGGTTATGGCTACACCTTC. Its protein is CASSSSGYGYTF.